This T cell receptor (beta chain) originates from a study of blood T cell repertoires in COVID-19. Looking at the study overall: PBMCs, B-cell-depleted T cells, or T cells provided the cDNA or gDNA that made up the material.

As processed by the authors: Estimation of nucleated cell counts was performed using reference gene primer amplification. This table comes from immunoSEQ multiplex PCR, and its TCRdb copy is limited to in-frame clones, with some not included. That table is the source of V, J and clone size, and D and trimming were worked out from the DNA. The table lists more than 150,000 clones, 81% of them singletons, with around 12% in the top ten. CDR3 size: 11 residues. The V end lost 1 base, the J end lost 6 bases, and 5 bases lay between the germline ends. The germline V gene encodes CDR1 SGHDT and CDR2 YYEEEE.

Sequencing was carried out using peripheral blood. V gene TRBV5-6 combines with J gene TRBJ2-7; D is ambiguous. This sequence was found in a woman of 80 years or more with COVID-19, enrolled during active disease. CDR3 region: CASSLNSEQYF. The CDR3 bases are TGTGCCAGCAGCTTGAACAGCGAGCAGTACTTC.